Below, one T cell receptor (beta chain) is given with its context. The treatment: randomized to nivolumab then ipilimumab (arm A) or the reverse (arm B). Sorted cells were live CD3+CD8+, lacking CD19 and CD56, from PBMCs. The data were obtained in a study of sequential checkpoint blockade in melanoma. Looking at the study overall: Patients were randomized 1:1 to nivolumab-then-ipilimumab or ipilimumab-then-nivolumab first-line.

Method: immunoSEQ multiplex PCR; TCRdb's copy keeps in-frame clones and lacks some. Seen here are about 21,000 clones, approximately 80% observed once, and the top ten hold about 9.4%. CDR1 and CDR2 (germline): MGHDK, SYGVNS. Trimming stripped 2 bases from V and 7 bases from J, with 14 bases between. The CDR3 covers 15 residues. The clonotype was recovered from a human donor with melanoma. The V gene is TRBV25-1, the J gene TRBJ1-4; the D is unclear. The sample here was CD8+ T cells sorted from blood (inferred from file names), taken from a patient given nivolumab and ipilimumab in sequence. The CDR3 reads CASSERMGVGEKLFF. CDR3 coding DNA: TGTGCCAGCAGTGAACGGATGGGAGTGGGTGAAAAACTGTTTTTT. Supplemented by reference TRBV25-1 and TRBJ1-4, the full variable domain reads EADIYQTPRYLVIGTGKKITLECSQTMGHDKMYWYQQDPGMELHLIHYSYGVNSTEKGDLSSESTVSRIRTEHFPLTLESARPSHTSQYLCASSERMGVGEKLFFGSGTQLSVL.